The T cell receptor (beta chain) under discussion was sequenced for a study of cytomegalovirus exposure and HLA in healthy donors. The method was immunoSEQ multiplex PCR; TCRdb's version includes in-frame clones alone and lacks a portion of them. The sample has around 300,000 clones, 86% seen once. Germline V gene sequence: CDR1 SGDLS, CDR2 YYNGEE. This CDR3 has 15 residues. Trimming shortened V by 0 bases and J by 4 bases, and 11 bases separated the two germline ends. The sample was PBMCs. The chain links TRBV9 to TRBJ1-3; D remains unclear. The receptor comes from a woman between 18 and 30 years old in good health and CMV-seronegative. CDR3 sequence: CASSVASGVGNTIYF. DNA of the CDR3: TGTGCCAGCAGCGTAGCTTCCGGGGTCGGAAACACCATATATTTT.